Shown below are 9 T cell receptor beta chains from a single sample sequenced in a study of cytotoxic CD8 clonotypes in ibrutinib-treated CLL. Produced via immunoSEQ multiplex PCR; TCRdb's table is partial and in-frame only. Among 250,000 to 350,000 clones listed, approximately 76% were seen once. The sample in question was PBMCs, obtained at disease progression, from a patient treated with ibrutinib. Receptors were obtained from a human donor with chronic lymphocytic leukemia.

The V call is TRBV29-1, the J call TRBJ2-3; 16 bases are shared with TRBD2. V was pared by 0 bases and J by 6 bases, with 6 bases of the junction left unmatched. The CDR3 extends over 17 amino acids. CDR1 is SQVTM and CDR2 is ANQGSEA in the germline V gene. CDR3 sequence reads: CSVEDLGGLAGGDTQYF. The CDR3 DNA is TGCAGCGTTGAAGATCTTGGGGGACTAGCGGGAGGGGATACGCAGTATTTT.

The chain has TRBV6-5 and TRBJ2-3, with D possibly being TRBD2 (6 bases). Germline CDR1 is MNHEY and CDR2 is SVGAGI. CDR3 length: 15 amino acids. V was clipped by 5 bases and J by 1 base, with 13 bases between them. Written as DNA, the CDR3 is TGTGCCAGCAGTCCCGCTGGCGGGGGCACAGATACGCAGTATTTT. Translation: CASSPAGGGTDTQYF.

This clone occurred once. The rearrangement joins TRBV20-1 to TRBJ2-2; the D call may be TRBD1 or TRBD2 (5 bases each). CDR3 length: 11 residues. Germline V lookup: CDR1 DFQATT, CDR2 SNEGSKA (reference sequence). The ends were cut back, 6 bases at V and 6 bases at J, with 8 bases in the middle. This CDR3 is CSARGAGELFF. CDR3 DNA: TGCAGTGCCCGAGGGGCCGGGGAGCTGTTTTTT.

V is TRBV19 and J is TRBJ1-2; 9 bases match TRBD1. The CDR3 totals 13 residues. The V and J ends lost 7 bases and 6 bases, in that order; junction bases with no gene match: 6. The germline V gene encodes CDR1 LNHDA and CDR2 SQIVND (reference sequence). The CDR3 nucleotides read TGTGCCAGTAAGGGAGGGACAGGGAATGGCTACACCTTC. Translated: CASKGGTGNGYTF.

The CDR3 loop is CASREQALIGNTIYF. The CDR3 DNA reads TGTGCCAGCAGGGAGCAGGCCTTAATTGGAAACACCATATATTTT. This chain connects TRBV25-1 to TRBJ1-3; no clear D. Looked up from germline, CDR1 is MGHDK and CDR2 is SYGVNS. The CDR3 spans 15 residues. Trimming took off 6 bases at V and 3 bases at J, with 15 bases between the two ends.

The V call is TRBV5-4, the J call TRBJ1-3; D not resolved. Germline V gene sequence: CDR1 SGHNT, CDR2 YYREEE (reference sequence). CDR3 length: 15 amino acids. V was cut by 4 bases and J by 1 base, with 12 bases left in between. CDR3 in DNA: TGTGCCAGCAGCCTACCCGGCGCGTCTGGAAACACCATATATTTT. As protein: CASSLPGASGNTIYF.

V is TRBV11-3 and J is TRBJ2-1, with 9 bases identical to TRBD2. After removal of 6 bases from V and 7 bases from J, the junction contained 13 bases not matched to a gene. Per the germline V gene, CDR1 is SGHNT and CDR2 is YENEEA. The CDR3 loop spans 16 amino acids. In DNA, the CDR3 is TGTGCCAGCAGTCTCACCCTTAGCGGGAGTGGAAATGAGCAGTTCTTC. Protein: CASSLTLSGSGNEQFF.

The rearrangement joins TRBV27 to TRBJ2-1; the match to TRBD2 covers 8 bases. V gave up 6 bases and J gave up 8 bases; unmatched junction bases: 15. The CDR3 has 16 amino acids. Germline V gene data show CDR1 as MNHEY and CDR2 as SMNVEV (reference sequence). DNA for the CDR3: TGTGCCAGCAGCCACTGGCTGGCGGGGGGCCGGTATGAGCAGTTCTTC. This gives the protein CASSHWLAGGRYEQFF.

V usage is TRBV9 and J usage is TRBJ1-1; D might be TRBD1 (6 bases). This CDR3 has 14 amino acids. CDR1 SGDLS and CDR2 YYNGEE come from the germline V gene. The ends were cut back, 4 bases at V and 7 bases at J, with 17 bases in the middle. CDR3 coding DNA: TGTGCCAGCAGCAAAGGGGGGAGGCAGGATGAAGCTTTCTTT. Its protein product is CASSKGGRQDEAFF.